Shown below are 7 T cell receptor beta chains from a single sample sequenced in a study of spatial heterogeneity in lung cancer. Study-wide results and limits: Counts of expanded intratumoral alpha and beta TCRs tracked tumor mutation counts.

The sample's time point: sample taken at primary tumor resection. Antigen specificity for these receptors is unknown. Each CDR3 protein is one row after TCRdb ran MiXCR on the 5' RACE reads. The table lists roughly 500 distinct CDR3 sequences, around 24% of them singletons, with around 18% in the top ten. The material sequenced was lung tumor tissue, taken at surgery. The receptors here all came from a female donor with early-stage non-small cell lung cancer.

By proportion, this clonotype is large. The library was built for alpha chains, so this beta chain is an off-target read and its size means little. V usage is TRBV10-1 and J usage is TRBJ2-3, with D hard to call. V dropped 5 bases and J dropped 6 bases, with 12 bases sitting between them. The CDR3 length is 13 residues. Germline V gives CDR1 WNHNN, CDR2 SYGVQD (reference sequence). In nucleotides, the CDR3 is TGCGCCAGCAGTTTGACCCCGCGTGATACGCAGTATTTT. As protein: CASSLTPRDTQYF.

This clonotype is classed as large. This beta chain was picked up by a library intended for alpha chains and is off target, so its count carries little meaning. The chain carries TRBV10-3 and TRBJ2-7, with a weak D call TRBD2 (5 bases). This CDR3 spans 13 amino acids. The V gene's germline CDR1 is ENHRY and CDR2 SYGVKD. Deletions cut 9 bases from V and 7 bases from J, with 19 bases between. The CDR3 DNA reads TGTGCCATTACTTTAGCGCCTCGAGGGGAGCAGTACTTC. It is translated as CAITLAPRGEQYF.

The table lists this clonotype with a few counts. With the library built for alpha chains, this beta chain is off target and its frequency is not meaningful. This chain joins TRBV20-1 and TRBJ2-7; 9 nucleotides line up with TRBD1. This CDR3 spans 12 amino acids. Germline V lookup: CDR1 DFQATT, CDR2 SNEGSKA (reference sequence). J was trimmed by 3 bases and V by 6 bases; bases with no gene match: 3. CDR3 region: CSASDRGYEQYF. As DNA, the CDR3 is TGCAGTGCCTCGGACAGGGGCTACGAGCAGTACTTC.

By its share, this clonotype is large (0.1 to 1%). Little can be read into the size of this beta chain, an off-target read in a library designed for alpha chains. This chain uses TRBV27 with TRBJ2-7, with D uncertain. With 1 base removed from V and 3 bases from J, the gap between germline ends came to 13 bases. The germline V gene encodes CDR1 MNHEY and CDR2 SMNVEV (reference sequence). This CDR3 is built from 15 residues. This CDR3 reads CASSLFSGLGYEQYF. DNA of the CDR3: TGTGCCAGCAGTTTATTTTCCGGTTTGGGCTACGAGCAGTACTTC.

By proportion, this clonotype is large (0.1 to 1%). The library was designed around alpha chains, so this beta chain is a stray read whose abundance carries little weight. The V gene is TRBV5-1, the J gene TRBJ2-5; tentatively, D is TRBD2 (6 bases). The CDR3 extends over 17 amino acids. Germline V gene sequence: CDR1 SGHRS, CDR2 YFSETQ. Trimming cost V 0 bases and J 5 bases, with 20 bases left between them. CDR3 DNA sequence: TGCGCCAGCAGCTTGGCCCCCGGGACTCCCTCAGGGGAGACCCAGTACTTC. Its protein product is CASSLAPGTPSGETQYF.

About this clonotype itself: This beta chain represents an off-target read in a library built for alpha chains; its size is of limited meaning. The chain employs TRBV9 and TRBJ2-2; D gene ambiguous. Trimming removed 4 bases at V and 6 bases at J, with 10 bases between. Germline assignment: CDR1 SGDLS and CDR2 YYNGEE. The CDR3 covers 13 residues. The CDR3 nucleotides are TGTGCCAGCAGCCCCCGCTCGGCCGGGGAGCTGTTTTTT. Its protein product is CASSPRSAGELFF.

In its sample, this clonotype was seen a few times. This beta chain is a stray read from a library made for alpha chains; its abundance is not meaningful. Written as DNA, the CDR3 is TGTGCCAGCAGCTATGCTACAGATACGCAGTATTTT. As protein: CASSYATDTQYF. The chain links TRBV5-6 to TRBJ2-3, with D unresolved. V was trimmed by 3 bases and J by 3 bases, leaving 5 bases between them. This CDR3 region has 12 residues. Germline V gene data show CDR1 as SGHDT and CDR2 as YYEEEE. The full variable domain, in which reference TRBV5-6 and TRBJ2-3 provide the parts outside the CDR3, is DAGVTQSPTHLIKTRGQQVTLRCSPKSGHDTVSWYQQALGQGPQFIFQYYEEEERQRGNFPDRFSGHQFPNYSSELNVNALLLGDSALYLCASSYATDTQYFGPGTRLTVL.